One and the same sample provided the 29 T cell receptor beta chains below, sequenced in a study of beta chain features in type 1 diabetes. The authors reverse transcribed all of the isolated RNA, so sequencing captured expressed TCRB transcripts. Profiling relied on immunoSEQ multiplex PCR, and the TCRdb table lists in-frame clones only, not all of them. Of about 350,000 clones listed, about 20% are singletons. The specimen sequenced was naive CD4+ T cells from blood. The receptors derive from a woman aged 18-29 years in good health.

Details on this clone: In the same sample, other DNA sequences code for this CDR3. The V and J genes are TRBV18 and TRBJ1-1; D possibly corresponds to TRBD1 (5 bases). In germline, CDR1 is KGHSH, CDR2 LQKENI. This CDR3 has 14 amino acids. The ends were cut back, 6 bases at V and 1 base at J, with 12 bases in the middle. CDR3 nucleotide sequence: TGTGCCAGCTCTCCCGGGACTGGGAACACTGAAGCTTTCTTT. It encodes CASSPGTGNTEAFF.

This clone has a handful of counts. V usage is TRBV19 and J usage is TRBJ2-2, with 7 bases that match TRBD1. The V gene's germline CDR1 is LNHDA and CDR2 SQIVND (reference sequence). This CDR3 spans 16 amino acids. The ends lost 3 bases at V and 0 bases at J; junction bases unmatched: 4. This CDR3 reads CASSIPQGANTGELFF. CDR3 sequence (DNA): TGTGCCAGTAGTATTCCGCAGGGGGCGAACACCGGGGAGCTGTTTTTT.

The V and J genes are TRBV18 and TRBJ2-5; 8 nucleotides align to TRBD2. The end of the DNA fits TRBJ2-7 better, so the J call may be wrong. The germline gives CDR1 KGHSH, CDR2 LQKENI. This CDR3 region has 14 residues. CDR3: CASSPTSALYEQYF. CDR3 coding DNA: TGTGCCAGCTCACCGACTAGCGCCCTGTACGAGCAGTACTTC.

This chain joins TRBV7-2 and TRBJ2-5, with TRBD2 matching 8 bases. The CDR3 runs to 15 residues. Germline V gene data show CDR1 as SGHTA and CDR2 as FQGNSA. V dropped 5 bases and J dropped 2; count of bases not matched to a gene: 7. The CDR3 DNA reads as TGTGCCAGCAGCCCCCGGCGCGGGGGGCAAGAGACCCAGTACTTC. The encoded protein is CASSPRRGGQETQYF.

The chain has TRBV5-4 and TRBJ2-1; TRBD2 agrees at 8 bases. Germline CDR1 SGHNT, CDR2 YYREEE (reference sequence). J lost 5 bases, V lost 0 bases, and 4 bases had no gene match. The CDR3 is 15 residues long. The CDR3 protein is CASSLAGGGNNEQFF. CDR3 coding DNA: TGTGCCAGCAGCTTGGCCGGGGGGGGTAACAATGAGCAGTTCTTC.

This clone has a handful of counts. The chain has TRBV29-1 and TRBJ2-3, with D perhaps matching TRBD2 (5 bases). This CDR3 has 14 amino acids. The V gene's germline CDR1 is SQVTM and CDR2 ANQGSEA. Trimming left V 3 bases short and J 6 bases short, with 16 bases between. The CDR3 sequence is CSVEGSDQRDTQYF. DNA of the CDR3: TGCAGCGTTGAGGGTAGCGACCAGAGGGATACGCAGTATTTT.

J is TRBJ1-5 and V is TRBV29-1; 7 bases are shared with TRBD1. After removal of 6 bases from V and 0 bases from J, the junction contained 5 bases not matched to a gene. The CDR3 runs to 14 residues. Germline-derived CDR1 and CDR2 are SQVTM and ANQGSEA. CDR3 coding DNA: TGCAGCGTCGCGGGACAGAATAGCAATCAGCCCCAGCATTTT. This codes for CSVAGQNSNQPQHF.

V is TRBV7-2 and J is TRBJ2-1, with D possibly TRBD2 on 6 matching bases. Germline CDR1 and CDR2: SGHTA and FQGNSA. Trimming removed 5 bases at V and 7 bases at J, with 15 bases between. The CDR3 is made up of 14 amino acids. Here the CDR3 DNA reads TGTGCCAGCAGCACGGGACTGCGTTTTAATGAGCAGTTCTTC. It is translated as CASSTGLRFNEQFF. The complete variable domain, with remaining parts taken from reference TRBV7-2 and TRBJ2-1, reads GAGVSQSPSNKVTEKGKDVELRCDPISGHTALYWYRQSLGQGLEFLIYFQGNSAPDKSGLPSDRFSAERTGGSVSTLTIQRTQQEDSAVYLCASSTGLRFNEQFFGPGTRLTVL.

This clone has a handful of counts. The chain joins TRBV7-6 to TRBJ1-4, with 7 bases matching TRBD1. V shed 5 bases and J 7 bases; nucleotides not matched to a gene: 10. Germline lookup yields CDR1 SGHVS and CDR2 FNYEAQ. This CDR3 contains 15 residues. CDR3 nucleotide sequence: TGTGCCAGCAGCCTACAGGGGCCGCCAGGTGAAAAACTGTTTTTT. It codes for CASSLQGPPGEKLFF.

The rearrangement joins TRBV19 to TRBJ1-2, with D uncertain. Trimming cost V 5 bases and J 4 bases, with 14 bases left between them. The germline gives CDR1 LNHDA, CDR2 SQIVND (reference sequence). The CDR3 is 14 residues long. CDR3 in DNA: TGTGCCAGTAGTCTCTCCACGGGGAGCTATGGCTACACCTTC. Its translation is CASSLSTGSYGYTF. Full variable domain (outside the CDR3, taken from reference TRBV19 and TRBJ1-2): DGGITQSPKYLFRKEGQNVTLSCEQNLNHDAMYWYRQDPGQGLRLIYYSQIVNDFQKGDIAEGYSVSREKKESFPLTVTSAQKNPTAFYLCASSLSTGSYGYTFGSGTRLTVV.

This chain connects TRBV29-1 to TRBJ1-1; D remains ambiguous. Germline-derived CDR1 and CDR2 are SQVTM and ANQGSEA. The V gene lost 6 bases and the J gene lost 8 bases, with 19 bases spanning the gap. This CDR3 comprises 13 residues. The CDR3: CSVLLPGRREAFF. The DNA of the CDR3 is TGCAGCGTCTTACTCCCGGGTCGAAGGGAAGCTTTCTTT.

This clone appeared a few times. The chain couples TRBV12-5 to TRBJ2-7; D might be TRBD2 (6 bases). Germline CDR1 is LGHNT and CDR2 is FRNRAP. Trimming shortened V by 6 bases and J by 6 bases, and 12 bases separated the two germline ends. The CDR3 runs to 12 residues. The CDR3 spells CASGLPGGEQYF. DNA for the CDR3: TGTGCTAGTGGCCTACCCGGGGGCGAGCAGTACTTC.

Only a few counts were recorded for this clone. The rearrangement links TRBV29-1 to TRBJ2-6, with TRBD2 as a possible D gene (6 bases). This CDR3 is built from 15 residues. The V gene's germline CDR1 is SQVTM and CDR2 ANQGSEA. Deletions cut 5 bases from V and 0 bases from J, with 11 bases between. The CDR3 region has the DNA TGCAGCGTTTCAACCGGGAGCTCTGGGGCCAACGTCCTGACTTTC. Protein: CSVSTGSSGANVLTF. The entire variable domain, with the rest obtained from reference TRBV29-1 and TRBJ2-6, is as follows: SAVISQKPSRDICQRGTSLTIQCQVDSQVTMMFWYRQQPGQSLTLIATANQGSEATYESGFVIDKFPISRPNLTFSTLTVSNMSPEDSSIYLCSVSTGSSGANVLTFGAGSRLTVL.

This clone has only a few counts. The chain joins TRBV4-3 to TRBJ2-3; 9 bases are a match to TRBD2. The V gene's germline CDR1 is LGHNA and CDR2 YSLEER. The CDR3 runs 16 residues. The V gene end was trimmed by 0 bases and the J gene end by 2 bases; junction bases not matched to a gene: 3. The CDR3 loop reads CASSQDGTSLTDTQYF. Here the CDR3 DNA reads TGCGCCAGCAGCCAAGATGGGACTAGCCTCACAGATACGCAGTATTTT.

The table lists this clone with a few counts. This chain connects TRBV18 to TRBJ2-1, with 11 bases lining up with TRBD2. With V trimmed by 4 bases and J by 5 bases, 10 bases remained unmatched. Germline loops: CDR1 KGHSH, CDR2 LQKENI. The CDR3 runs to 17 residues. The CDR3 region is CASSLSTSGTRNNEQFF. The CDR3 DNA reads as TGTGCCAGCTCACTCTCGACTAGCGGGACTAGGAACAATGAGCAGTTCTTC.

The genes are TRBV2 and TRBJ1-5, with TRBD1 identical over 7 bases. V gave up 6 bases and J gave up 6 bases; unmatched junction bases: 8. The germline V gene encodes CDR1 SNHLY and CDR2 FYNNEI. The CDR3 contains 14 residues. The CDR3, as DNA: TGTGCCAGCAGGAAGGACAGGACGGGTCAGCCCCAGCATTTT. Amino acids: CASRKDRTGQPQHF.

The gene calls are TRBV11-3 and TRBJ2-2, with 7 nucleotides matching TRBD2. CDR3 size: 16 residues. Germline V gene sequence: CDR1 SGHNT, CDR2 YENEEA. V dropped 1 base and J dropped 1; count of bases not matched to a gene: 3. CDR3: CASSLGLAENTGELFF. CDR3 bases: TGTGCCAGCAGCTTAGGGCTAGCGGAGAACACCGGGGAGCTGTTTTTT.

This chain joins TRBV5-6 and TRBJ2-3, with D possibly being TRBD2 (5 bases). The germline CDR1 and CDR2 sequences are SGHDT and YYEEEE. Trimming took off 4 bases at V and 6 bases at J, with 9 bases between the two ends. This CDR3 comprises 12 residues. The chain's CDR3 is CASSNPGDTQYF. Here the CDR3 DNA reads TGTGCCAGCAGCAACCCGGGGGATACGCAGTATTTT.

The CDR3 coding sequence is TGCAGCCTTCGCGGGTTCCGCACAGATACGCAGTATTTT. Protein: CSLRGFRTDTQYF. The V gene is TRBV29-1, the J gene TRBJ2-3; weak D call: TRBD2 (5 bases). The CDR3 contains 13 residues. The V gene lost 8 bases and the J gene lost 1 base, with 13 bases spanning the gap. CDR1 and CDR2 from the germline V gene are SQVTM and ANQGSEA.

This clone has only a few counts. The CDR3 nucleotides are TGTGCCAGCTCCCAACGGGACTCGAACACCGGGGAGCTGTTTTTT. It yields the protein CASSQRDSNTGELFF. This chain joins TRBV18 and TRBJ2-2, with D possibly matching TRBD2 (6 bases). Germline V gene lookup returns CDR1 KGHSH and CDR2 LQKENI. The CDR3 is 15 residues long. V shed 6 bases and J shed 0 bases, with 11 bases lying between them.

A word on this clone: The sample has other DNA sequences that encode this CDR3 too. The chain uses TRBV7-8 and TRBJ2-2; 10 bases fit TRBD2. The germline V gene encodes CDR1 SGHVS and CDR2 FQNEAQ. The CDR3 has 16 amino acids. J gave up 2 bases and V 5 bases, and 5 bases lay outside the gene matches. The DNA of the CDR3 is TGTGCCAGCAGCCTTAGGACTAGCGGCAACACCGGGGAGCTGTTTTTT. As protein: CASSLRTSGNTGELFF. The full variable domain, with the rest looked up from reference TRBV7-8 and TRBJ2-2, is GAGVSQSPRYKVAKRGQDVALRCDPISGHVSLFWYQQALGQGPEFLTYFQNEAQLDKSGLPSDRFFAERPEGSVSTLKIQRTQQEDSAVYLCASSLRTSGNTGELFFGEGSRLTVL.

This clone was counted a few times. The chain uses TRBV7-3 and TRBJ2-1; 9 bases agree with TRBD2. After removal of 0 bases from V and 10 bases from J, the junction contained 4 bases not matched to a gene. CDR1 and CDR2 from the germline V gene are SGHTA and FQGTGA. The CDR3 runs to 14 residues. As DNA, the CDR3 is TGTGCCAGCAGCTTAACTAGCGGGGGCGGGGAGCAGTTCTTC. It translates to CASSLTSGGGEQFF.

The chain's CDR3 is CSASLGHRYTF. The DNA of the CDR3 is TGCAGTGCTAGTCTGGGACACCGCTACACCTTC. This chain joins TRBV20-1 and TRBJ1-2; possible D gene TRBD1, 6 bases. With 3 bases removed from V and 9 bases from J, the gap between germline ends came to 11 bases. Germline V lookup: CDR1 DFQATT, CDR2 SNEGSKA (reference sequence). CDR3 size: 11 residues.

In this sample, this clone turned up a few times. The chain joins TRBV29-1 to TRBJ1-2; no clear D gene. V lost 6 bases to trimming and J lost 5 bases, with 13 bases between them. Germline V lookup: CDR1 SQVTM, CDR2 ANQGSEA. This CDR3 contains 12 residues. For the CDR3, the DNA is TGCAGCGTGGAGGCCGTAGGGTATGGCTACACCTTC. This encodes CSVEAVGYGYTF.

Regarding this clone: The same CDR3 can be traced to other DNA sequences in this sample. The chain joins TRBV18 to TRBJ1-1; no clear D. CDR1 is KGHSH, CDR2 LQKENI, per germline. Trimming took off 0 bases at V and 2 bases at J, with 7 bases between the two ends. The CDR3 runs to 14 residues. This CDR3 is CASSPPSVNTEAFF. DNA of the CDR3: TGTGCCAGCTCACCACCGTCAGTCAACACTGAAGCTTTCTTT.

CDR3 DNA: TGTGCCTGGAGTGTATTGGGACGGTCGCTAGCGGGAGAAAGGGACAATGAGCAGTTCTTC. Amino acids: CAWSVLGRSLAGERDNEQFF. The V call is TRBV30, the J call TRBJ2-1; 10 bases map to TRBD2. With 0 bases clipped from V and 5 bases from J, the junction kept 19 bases outside the gene matches. Germline CDR1 and CDR2: GTSNPN and SVGIG (reference sequence). The CDR3 runs 20 residues.

V gene TRBV25-1 combines with J gene TRBJ1-1; perhaps TRBD1 as D (5 bases). CDR1 MGHDK and CDR2 SYGVNS come from the germline V gene. V was cut by 6 bases and J by 3 bases, with 8 bases left in between. The CDR3 is 12 residues long. The CDR3 sequence is CASRWGDTEAFF. DNA of the CDR3: TGTGCCAGCAGGTGGGGGGACACTGAAGCTTTCTTT.

The table lists this clone with a few counts. The chain has TRBV20-1 and TRBJ2-5; no clear D. This CDR3 spans 10 amino acids. Germline V gene data show CDR1 as DFQATT and CDR2 as SNEGSKA (reference sequence). The CDR3 spells CGVATETQYF. In nucleotides, the CDR3 is TGCGGAGTGGCTACAGAGACCCAGTACTTC.

CDR3 in DNA: TGTGCCAGCTCCAGGGGGACAGACGCGCCCCAGCATTTT. Translation: CASSRGTDAPQHF. The rearrangement joins TRBV18 to TRBJ1-5; 7 bases are a match to TRBD1. V lost 6 bases, J lost 9 bases, and 8 bases stayed unmatched. The CDR3 runs to 13 residues. The germline gives CDR1 KGHSH, CDR2 LQKENI.